The 7 T cell receptor beta chains in this list originate from one sample, sequenced in a study of blood T cell repertoires in COVID-19. Assay: immunoSEQ multiplex PCR; the TCRdb copy retains only in-frame clones and omits some. This table has 150,000 to 200,000 clones, around 82% appearing once. The sample taken for sequencing was PBMCs or T cells enriched from blood (not recorded which). The receptor source for this set is a woman aged 45-65 years with acute COVID-19.

The rearrangement joins TRBV6-2 or TRBV6-3 to TRBJ1-1; TRBD1 might be the D (5 bases). The CDR3 is 12 residues long. Germline values: CDR1 MNHEY, CDR2 SVGEGT. V lost 5 bases and J lost 4, with 8 bases in between. The CDR3 region is CASSRGSTEAFF. The CDR3 DNA reads TGTGCCAGCAGTCGGGGGAGCACTGAAGCTTTCTTT.

V is TRBV2 and J is TRBJ1-5; D is possibly TRBD1 (6 bases). In germline, CDR1 is SNHLY, CDR2 FYNNEI. This CDR3 region has 14 residues. Deletions cut 5 bases from V and 1 base from J, with 9 bases between. The CDR3 region has the DNA TGTGCCAGCAGTCGACAGGACAGCAATCAGCCCCAGCATTTT. Amino acid sequence: CASSRQDSNQPQHF.

CDR3: CASSQDLPLYTDTQYF. In DNA, the CDR3 is TGTGCCAGCAGCCAAGATCTCCCACTCTACACAGATACGCAGTATTTT. The rearrangement joins TRBV4-2 to TRBJ2-3; D gene uncertain. There are 16 residues in the CDR3. V dropped 0 bases and J dropped 2 bases, with 12 bases sitting between them. The germline V gene has CDR1 LGHNA and CDR2 YNFKEQ.

This clone was detected only once. V usage is TRBV11-2 and J usage is TRBJ1-1, with D tentatively TRBD1 (5 bases). The V gene lost 5 bases and the J gene lost 4 bases, with 17 bases spanning the gap. Germline CDR1 and CDR2: SGHAT and FQNNGV. CDR3 length equals 15 residues. The CDR3 region is CASSPSRGMGTEAFF. The DNA for the CDR3 is TGTGCCAGCAGCCCTAGTCGGGGGATGGGCACTGAAGCTTTCTTT.

This chain links TRBV5-1 with TRBJ2-2; 8 bases map to TRBD2. V lost 0 bases to trimming and J lost 5 bases; unmatched junction nucleotides: 6. The CDR3 covers 16 residues. The V gene's germline CDR1 is SGHRS and CDR2 YFSETQ. This CDR3 reads CASSLALGLDTGELFF. The CDR3 DNA sequence: TGCGCCAGCAGCTTGGCCTTGGGACTAGATACCGGGGAGCTGTTTTTT.

The rearrangement joins TRBV5-1 to TRBJ2-2; the match to TRBD2 covers 9 bases. CDR1 and CDR2 (germline): SGHRS, YFSETQ. The CDR3 consists of 16 residues. J lost 7 bases, V lost 1 base, and 8 bases had no gene match. CDR3 DNA sequence: TGCGCCAGCAGCTTGCGAGCGGGGGGTGAGAACGGGGAGCTGTTTTTT. Protein sequence: CASSLRAGGENGELFF. Full variable domain (missing parts from reference TRBV5-1 and TRBJ2-2): KAGVTQTPRYLIKTRGQQVTLSCSPISGHRSVSWYQQTPGQGLQFLFEYFSETQRNKGNFPGRFSGRQFSNSRSEMNVSTLELGDSALYLCASSLRAGGENGELFFGEGSRLTVL.

This clone has more than one count but fewer than ten. This chain joins TRBV14 and TRBJ2-1, with D tentatively TRBD2 (5 bases). The CDR3 is made up of 16 amino acids. V lost 1 base and J 2 bases, leaving 12 bases between the germline ends. Germline CDR1 is SGHDN and CDR2 is FVKESK. For the CDR3, the DNA is TGTGCCAGCAGCCAAGGCTCGCCCGGGGCCTACAATGAGCAGTTCTTC. The encoded protein is CASSQGSPGAYNEQFF.